The clone carrying this T cell receptor (beta chain) was recorded at least ten times. TCRdb re-called the reads through MiXCR, storing one row per CDR3 protein. The table has a few hundred thousand distinct CDR3 sequences, around 18% seen once. Looked up from germline, CDR1 is SGHTA and CDR2 is FQGNSA. The CDR3 runs to 15 residues. Trimming took 2 bases from V and 2 from J, leaving 13 bases between them. These data belong to a study of T cell repertoires in cytomegalovirus infection. The sequence came from a human donor in good health (CMV status not recorded). Some clones in this sample may be carry-over from other donors' samples. The chain joins TRBV7-2 to TRBJ2-7; tentatively, D is TRBD2 (7 bases). The sequenced material came from PBMCs. CDR3 coding DNA: TGTGCCAGCAGCTTATTCGGCGGGGGCCCCTACGAGCAGTACTTC. Residues: CASSLFGGGPYEQYF.